The present T cell receptor (beta chain) was sequenced within a study of blood T cells in healthy people across ages. V was pared by 5 bases and J by 5 bases, with 7 bases between. The germline CDR1 and CDR2 sequences are SEHNR and FQNEAQ (reference sequence). The CDR3 sequence is 11 residues long. This clonotype was seen a few times. Its antigen is unidentified. Broader study findings: Naive T cell percentage showed a strong correlation with the diversity of TCR beta.

A second PCR of 7 to 11 cycles used a sample-barcoded 5' primer and a J-beta primer mix. TCRdb re-analysed the 5' RACE reads in MiXCR, keeping a single row per CDR3 protein. The sample records 800,000 to 1,300,000 distinct CDR3 sequences, around 25% being singletons. These data also formed part of another study, on T cells of mothers and their children. From that report: Second-PCR amplification with M1S added sample barcodes and 2-4 random nucleotides. The overlap seen between related mothers and children slightly exceeded that of unrelated pairs, though not significantly.

The gene calls are TRBV7-9 and TRBJ2-7; possibly TRBD1 or TRBD2 for D (5 bases each). This TCR derives from a girl aged 2-10 years in good health. The sequenced sample was blood. CDR3 DNA: TGTGCCAGCAGCGGGGGTCACGAGCAGTACTTC. Translating gives CASSGGHEQYF.